This passage covers 20 T cell receptor beta chains from one sample sequenced in a study of OX40 agonist ivuxolimab in advanced cancers. Only in-frame clones appear in the TCRdb table, and some are missing; sequencing was by immunoSEQ multiplex PCR. The profile shows about 83,000 clones, 91% of them singletons. The sample was CD4+ or CD8+ T cells sorted from blood, taken in a trial of the OX40 agonist ivuxolimab. The receptors were gathered from an adult with an advanced solid tumor such as melanoma, head and neck, liver or kidney cancer.

This chain links TRBV7-3 with TRBJ2-3, with D perhaps matching TRBD2 (6 bases). CDR3 size: 18 residues. Trimming stripped 1 base from V and 0 bases from J, with 17 bases between. The germline gives CDR1 SGHTA, CDR2 FQGTGA. CDR3 DNA: TGTGCCAGCAGCTTAAATCTCGCTCCTAGCGAAAGCACAGATACGCAGTATTTT. Protein: CASSLNLAPSESTDTQYF.

Concerning this clone: Relative to the germline gene, one junction end is altered; a read error may explain this. This rearrangement joins TRBV6-6 to TRBJ1-1; D perhaps matches TRBD1 (5 bases). Germline loops: CDR1 MNHNY, CDR2 SVGAGI (reference sequence). The CDR3 is 11 residues long. The CDR3 protein is CASSYGTEAFF. The DNA for the CDR3 is TGTGCCAGCAGTTACGGGACTGAGGCTTTCTTT.

This clone is a singleton in its sample. This chain connects TRBV28 to TRBJ2-3, with TRBD2 matching 9 bases. Germline CDR1 is MDHEN and CDR2 is SYDVKM. Unmatched junction bases numbered 2, after V lost 8 bases and J lost 2 bases. CDR3 size: 13 residues. This CDR3 is CASERGATDTQYF. The CDR3 bases are TGTGCCAGCGAGCGGGGGGCCACAGATACGCAGTATTTT.

The chain combines TRBV4-3 with TRBJ2-7, with 12 bases lining up with TRBD2. Germline-derived CDR1 and CDR2 are LGHNA and YSLEER. The CDR3 contains 15 residues. Trimming took 1 base from V and 5 from J; bases not matched to a gene: 3. CDR3 DNA: TGCGCCAGCAGCCAAGGTTCTAGCGGGAGGGACGAGCAGTACGTC. Its translation: CASSQGSSGRDEQYV.

J is TRBJ1-6 and V is TRBV5-5; D is uncertain. V shed 2 bases and J shed 9 bases, with 12 bases lying between them. This CDR3 comprises 14 residues. The V gene's germline CDR1 is SGHKS and CDR2 YYEKEE (reference sequence). The CDR3 here is CASSFEGLSSPLHF. In nucleotides, the CDR3 is TGTGCCAGCAGCTTTGAGGGATTGAGTTCACCCCTCCACTTT.

The rearrangement joins TRBV19 to TRBJ1-2; D gene ambiguous. Germline-derived CDR1 and CDR2 are LNHDA and SQIVND (reference sequence). This CDR3 has 11 residues. CDR3 in DNA: TGTGCTGGGAGGAAGGGCTATGGCTACACCTTC. This sequence encodes CAGRKGYGYTF.

The rearrangement uses TRBV9 and TRBJ2-7; 11 nucleotides line up with TRBD1. Germline V lookup: CDR1 SGDLS, CDR2 YYNGEE. The CDR3 is 19 residues long. Unmatched junction bases numbered 15, after V lost 3 bases and J lost 1 base. This CDR3 is CASSEGRTGGAWGSYEQYV. As DNA, the CDR3 is TGTGCCAGCAGCGAGGGCCGGACAGGGGGCGCTTGGGGGTCCTACGAGCAGTACGTC.

The chain has TRBV28 and TRBJ1-4, with 10 bases that match TRBD1. This CDR3 spans 16 amino acids. CDR1 is MDHEN, CDR2 SYDVKM, per germline. V lost 5 bases to trimming and J lost 8 bases; unmatched junction nucleotides: 11. The CDR3 region has the DNA TGTGCCAGCAGTACTCGGACAGGGGGAGTGTTCGAAAAACTGTTTTTT. Amino acids: CASSTRTGGVFEKLFF.

This chain's CDR3 is CASSLQGPYNSPLHF. CDR3 coding DNA: TGTGCCAGCAGTCTACAGGGACCCTATAATTCACCCCTCCACTTT. The rearrangement joins TRBV6-5 to TRBJ1-6; D possibly corresponds to TRBD1 (6 bases). CDR3 length: 15 amino acids. Germline V gene sequence: CDR1 MNHEY, CDR2 SVGAGI. Trimming shortened V by 5 bases and J by 2 bases, and 10 bases separated the two germline ends.

The chain joins TRBV25-1 to TRBJ2-5; D is possibly TRBD1 (6 bases). The CDR3 consists of 14 residues. Trimming stripped 4 bases from V and 2 bases from J, with 11 bases between. CDR1 and CDR2 from the germline V gene are MGHDK and SYGVNS. This chain's CDR3 is CASSGTELQETQYF. The CDR3, as DNA: TGTGCCAGCAGTGGGACAGAACTACAAGAGACCCAGTACTTC.

The rearrangement joins TRBV19 to TRBJ2-1; 10 bases are a match to TRBD1. Looked up from germline, CDR1 is LNHDA and CDR2 is SQIVND (reference sequence). The CDR3 runs to 17 residues. Unmatched junction bases numbered 7, after V lost 1 base and J lost 4 bases. This chain's CDR3 is CASSIVGTGVGYNEQFF. The CDR3 DNA is TGTGCCAGTAGTATAGTGGGGACAGGGGTGGGTTACAATGAGCAGTTCTTC.

Comment on this clone: Other DNA sequences in the same sample also yield this CDR3. The rearrangement links TRBV13 to TRBJ2-3; no clear D. Trimming removed 5 bases at V and 0 bases at J, with 3 bases between. Germline loops: CDR1 PRHDT, CDR2 FYEKMQ (reference sequence). The CDR3 contains 12 residues. This chain's CDR3 is CASSLSTDTQYF. CDR3 nucleotide sequence: TGTGCCAGCAGCCTCAGCACAGATACGCAGTATTTT.

The chain is built from TRBV19 and TRBJ2-3, with D maybe TRBD2 (6 bases). Trimming pared 3 bases from V and 6 bases from J, leaving 16 bases between. Germline V lookup: CDR1 LNHDA, CDR2 SQIVND (reference sequence). CDR3 size: 15 residues. The DNA of the CDR3 is TGTGCCAGTAGTATCTTGCGGGGTACTCTGGATACGCAGTATTTT. Its translation is CASSILRGTLDTQYF.

The V call is TRBV30, the J call TRBJ2-7, with D possibly being TRBD1 (5 bases). Germline assignment: CDR1 GTSNPN and CDR2 SVGIG (reference sequence). The CDR3 loop spans 12 amino acids. V was shortened by 3 bases and J by 0 bases, with 6 bases between the two germline ends. The DNA for the CDR3 is TGTGCCTGGAGAGGGGACTCCTACGAGCAGTACTTC. Its protein product is CAWRGDSYEQYF.

The chain joins TRBV4-3 to TRBJ1-2, with D possibly TRBD1 on 5 matching bases. Germline V gene lookup returns CDR1 LGHNA and CDR2 YSLEER. This CDR3 has 16 residues. V was cut by 1 base and J by 4 bases, with 16 bases left in between. The CDR3 protein is CASSQGVEEGFYGYTF. CDR3 coding DNA: TGCGCCAGCAGCCAAGGGGTGGAGGAGGGGTTCTATGGCTACACCTTC.

This chain connects TRBV30 to TRBJ2-1, with D hard to call. This CDR3 has 14 residues. In germline, CDR1 is GTSNPN, CDR2 SVGIG (reference sequence). Trimming cost V 7 bases and J 7 bases, with 20 bases left between them. The CDR3 nucleotides read TGTGCCTTCATGGGTGGCGAGTTTTCTAATGAGCAGTTCTTC. Protein: CAFMGGEFSNEQFF.

The chain's CDR3 is CASRPERGDLYNEQFF. In DNA, the CDR3 is TGTGCCAGCCGTCCGGAACGGGGGGACCTATACAATGAGCAGTTCTTC. The rearrangement links TRBV28 to TRBJ2-1, with TRBD2 matching 7 bases. After removal of 8 bases from V and 4 bases from J, the junction contained 14 bases not matched to a gene. Germline values: CDR1 MDHEN, CDR2 SYDVKM. This CDR3 contains 16 residues.

This clone was seen a single time. V usage is TRBV15 and J usage is TRBJ2-1; 9 bases agree with TRBD2. This CDR3 has 14 amino acids. Germline CDR1 and CDR2: LNHNV and YYDKDF (reference sequence). Trimming removed 6 bases from V and 6 bases from J; junction bases left unmatched: 6. The CDR3 sequence is CATSLAGESNEQFF. The DNA of the CDR3 is TGTGCCACCAGTTTAGCGGGAGAGAGCAATGAGCAGTTCTTC.

This chain connects TRBV28 to TRBJ1-4; the match to TRBD1 covers 7 bases. The CDR3 runs 15 residues. The V segment lost 7 bases and the J segment 9 bases; nucleotides outside the gene matches: 14. Germline V gives CDR1 MDHEN, CDR2 SYDVKM. CDR3 residues: CASTKGGDSRQKLFF. CDR3 nucleotides: TGTGCCAGCACCAAAGGGGGGGACAGTCGGCAAAAACTGTTTTTT.

The J gene is TRBJ1-5, the V gene TRBV6-5; no clear D gene. V was clipped by 0 bases and J by 5 bases, with 14 bases between them. CDR3 length: 16 residues. The germline V gene encodes CDR1 MNHEY and CDR2 SVGAGI. This chain's CDR3 is CASSYSRRVGYQPQHF. In DNA form, the CDR3 reads TGTGCCAGCAGTTACTCGAGGCGGGTTGGATATCAGCCCCAGCATTTT.